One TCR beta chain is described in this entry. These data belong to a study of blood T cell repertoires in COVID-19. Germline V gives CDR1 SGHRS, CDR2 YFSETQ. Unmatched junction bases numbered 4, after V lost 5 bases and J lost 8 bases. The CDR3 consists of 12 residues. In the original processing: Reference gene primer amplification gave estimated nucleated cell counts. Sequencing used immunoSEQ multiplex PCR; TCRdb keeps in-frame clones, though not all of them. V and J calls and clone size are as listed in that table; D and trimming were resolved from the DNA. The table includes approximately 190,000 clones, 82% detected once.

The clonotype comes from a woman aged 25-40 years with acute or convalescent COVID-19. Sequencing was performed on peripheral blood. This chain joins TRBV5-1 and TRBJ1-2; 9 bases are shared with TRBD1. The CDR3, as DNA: TGCGCCAGCAGACAGGGGGCGGAGGGCTACACCTTC. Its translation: CASRQGAEGYTF.